These 21 T cell receptor beta chains were all obtained from the same sample, sequenced in a study of cytomegalovirus exposure and HLA in healthy donors (dated by TCRdb to 2016 to 2017). Library preparation was by the immunoSEQ multiplex PCR assay. What TCRdb holds here is the immuneACCESS table cut down to in-frame rearrangements. Part of the clones is not present; checked against another copy, under half of the missing clones reflect an unresolved V gene, and the others are unexplained. The sample has 250,000 or so clones on record, 85% to 90% of them singletons. The top ten constitute 0.37% of the sample. The specimen was PBMCs. These TCRs come from a woman aged 18-29 years in good health and CMV-seronegative.

The rearrangement uses TRBV5-1 and TRBJ1-4; TRBD1 might be the D (5 bases). CDR3 length equals 15 residues. V lost 0 bases, J lost 6 bases, and 12 bases lay in between. Germline CDR1 and CDR2: SGHRS and YFSETQ. In DNA, the CDR3 is TGCGCCAGCAGCTTGGCCGCAGGGTTGGATGAAAAACTGTTTTTT. Translated: CASSLAAGLDEKLFF.

This chain joins TRBV27 and TRBJ2-2, with 9 bases lining up with TRBD1. J lost 4 bases, V lost 5 bases, and 14 bases had no gene match. CDR1 and CDR2 from the germline V gene are MNHEY and SMNVEV (reference sequence). The CDR3 spans 18 residues. The CDR3, as DNA: TGTGCCAGCAGTCCAGCGGTAACAGGGGGCACCGTCACCGGGGAGCTGTTTTTT. Its protein is CASSPAVTGGTVTGELFF.

This CDR3 is CASSETRGRAEAFF. The CDR3 bases are TGTGCCAGCAGCGAAACCAGGGGGCGGGCTGAAGCTTTCTTT. The chain uses TRBV5-4 and TRBJ1-1, with TRBD1 matching over 8 bases. Losses at the gene ends were 4 bases for V and 6 bases for J; bases not matched to a gene: 8. Germline-derived CDR1 and CDR2 are SGHNT and YYREEE (reference sequence). The CDR3 runs to 14 residues.

The V call is TRBV9, the J call TRBJ1-5; 9 bases are shared with TRBD1. J lost 6 bases, V lost 7 bases, and 8 bases had no gene match. The length of the CDR3 is 14 residues. CDR1 is SGDLS, CDR2 YYNGEE, per germline. The CDR3 nucleotides are TGTGCCAGCGCAGGTGGGACAGGGATTCAGCCCCAGCATTTT. Translating it yields CASAGGTGIQPQHF. Supplemented by reference TRBV9 and TRBJ1-5, the full variable domain reads DSGVTQTPKHLITATGQRVTLRCSPRSGDLSVYWYQQSLDQGLQFLIQYYNGEERAKGNILERFSAQQFPDLHSELNLSSLELGDSALYFCASAGGTGIQPQHFGDGTRLSIL.

In its sample, this clone was seen a few times. This chain joins TRBV23-1 and TRBJ1-2; D not resolved. TRBV23-1 is placed among ORFs of uncertain function. V lost 2 bases to trimming and J lost 6 bases, with 7 bases between them. The CDR3 sequence is 12 residues long. This chain's CDR3 is CASSQAGNGYTF. The DNA for the CDR3 is TGCGCCAGCAGTCAAGCAGGTAATGGCTACACCTTC.

The genes are TRBV5-4 and TRBJ2-1; 9 nucleotides line up with TRBD2. This CDR3 is 16 amino acids long. Germline V CDR1 and CDR2: SGHNT, YYREEE (reference sequence). V shed 3 bases, J shed 9 bases, and the junction held 13 bases outside the gene matches. Here the CDR3 DNA reads TGTGCCAGCAGCTCCCCATCCGCGGGGGGGCCACTTGAGCAGTTCTTC. Translated, it gives CASSSPSAGGPLEQFF. Full variable domain (outside the CDR3, taken from reference TRBV5-4 and TRBJ2-1): ETGVTQSPTHLIKTRGQQVTLRCSSQSGHNTVSWYQQALGQGPQFIFQYYREEENGRGNFPPRFSGLQFPNYSSELNVNALELDDSALYLCASSSPSAGGPLEQFFGPGTRLTVL.

This chain joins TRBV6-5 and TRBJ1-2; D is unclear. Germline CDR1 and CDR2: MNHEY and SVGAGI. Trimming removed 0 bases from V and 10 bases from J, with 12 bases in between. The CDR3 extends over 13 amino acids. The DNA for the CDR3 is TGTGCCAGCAGTTACTCCCCAGACGGGTCCTACACCTTC. This gives the protein CASSYSPDGSYTF.

The rearrangement uses TRBV29-1 and TRBJ2-1; D is possibly TRBD2 (7 bases). Germline CDR1 and CDR2: SQVTM and ANQGSEA. CDR3 size: 17 residues. Trimming stripped 6 bases from V and 0 bases from J, with 21 bases between. CDR3 sequence: CSVERVGGPSSYNEQFF. CDR3 DNA: TGCAGCGTCGAGAGGGTGGGGGGGCCCAGCTCCTACAATGAGCAGTTCTTC.

The J gene is TRBJ1-6, the V gene TRBV28, with a weak D call TRBD1 (5 bases). Germline loops: CDR1 MDHEN, CDR2 SYDVKM. The CDR3 loop spans 16 amino acids. V was shortened by 7 bases and J by 6 bases, with 19 bases between the two germline ends. The CDR3 reads CASTQGAEMGNSPLHF. CDR3 nucleotides: TGTGCCAGCACTCAGGGTGCGGAAATGGGTAATTCACCCCTCCACTTT.

This chain uses TRBV5-1 with TRBJ2-7; D is ambiguous. CDR1 SGHRS and CDR2 YFSETQ come from the germline V gene. This CDR3 region has 14 residues. The V end was cut by 1 base, the J end by 0 bases, with 8 bases between. The CDR3 region is CASSLFDSSYEQYF. The CDR3 DNA sequence: TGCGCCAGCAGCTTGTTTGATAGCTCCTACGAGCAGTACTTC. Using reference TRBV5-1 and TRBJ2-7 for the parts outside the CDR3, the full variable domain is KAGVTQTPRYLIKTRGQQVTLSCSPISGHRSVSWYQQTPGQGLQFLFEYFSETQRNKGNFPGRFSGRQFSNSRSEMNVSTLELGDSALYLCASSLFDSSYEQYFGPGTRLTVT.

The V call is TRBV7-2, the J call TRBJ1-6; D is perhaps TRBD1 (6 bases). The germline V and J ends were trimmed by 5 bases and 6 bases, with 11 bases remaining between them. Per germline, CDR1 SGHTA and CDR2 FQGNSA. The CDR3 has 14 amino acids. The chain's CDR3 is CASSPGQPNSPLHF. CDR3 DNA: TGTGCCAGCAGCCCCGGACAGCCTAATTCACCCCTCCACTTT.

The chain recombines TRBV4-1 with TRBJ2-5; 8 nucleotides line up with TRBD1. V lost 3 bases to trimming and J lost 2 bases; unmatched junction nucleotides: 2. Germline CDR1 and CDR2: MGHRA and YSYEKL. The CDR3 runs 14 residues. DNA of the CDR3: TGCGCCAGCAGCCAGTGGGACAGGCAAGAGACCCAGTACTTC. Translation: CASSQWDRQETQYF.

This rearrangement joins TRBV10-3 to TRBJ1-1, with 7 bases that match TRBD1. Trimming removed 6 bases from V and 0 bases from J; junction bases left unmatched: 7. The CDR3 has 15 residues. Germline loops: CDR1 ENHRY, CDR2 SYGVKD. CDR3 loop: CAISAGGQMNTEAFF. The CDR3 nucleotides read TGTGCCATCAGCGCAGGGGGACAGATGAACACTGAAGCTTTCTTT.

This sequence joins TRBV6-1 and TRBJ2-5; 9 nucleotides line up with TRBD1. The CDR3 runs to 14 residues. Germline V lookup: CDR1 MNHNS, CDR2 SASEGT. After removal of 6 bases from V and 4 bases from J, the junction contained 6 bases not matched to a gene. The CDR3 region has the DNA TGTGCCAGCAGCCGGACAGGGGCTCTAGAGACCCAGTACTTC. Protein sequence: CASSRTGALETQYF.

The chain joins TRBV19 to TRBJ1-5; weak D call: TRBD1 (6 bases). Trimming shortened V by 0 bases and J by 4 bases, and 19 bases separated the two germline ends. Germline V CDR1 and CDR2: LNHDA, SQIVND (reference sequence). This CDR3 is 18 amino acids long. This chain's CDR3 is CASSIETVVGHLNQPQHF. The CDR3 DNA sequence: TGTGCCAGTAGTATAGAAACTGTGGTGGGACACCTTAATCAGCCCCAGCATTTT.

The V and J genes are TRBV7-6 and TRBJ2-1; 15 bases line up with TRBD2. Germline V gene lookup returns CDR1 SGHVS and CDR2 FNYEAQ. CDR3 length: 16 residues. Unmatched junction bases numbered 6, after V lost 3 bases and J lost 9 bases. As DNA, the CDR3 is TGTGCCAGCAGCTTCTGGACTAGCGGGGGGGACAGTGAGCAGTTCTTC. Encoded protein: CASSFWTSGGDSEQFF.

The rearrangement uses TRBV29-1 and TRBJ1-5, with 7 bases lining up with TRBD1. CDR1 is SQVTM, CDR2 ANQGSEA, per germline. CDR3 length equals 12 residues. V lost 7 bases to trimming and J lost 6 bases; unmatched junction nucleotides: 6. CDR3 sequence (DNA): TGCAGCGCCCGACAGGGAGGTCAGCCCCAGCATTTT. Encoded protein: CSARQGGQPQHF.

The chain couples TRBV27 to TRBJ1-3, with TRBD1 as a possible D gene (5 bases). The CDR3 is 15 residues long. The V end was cut by 5 bases, the J end by 0 bases, with 11 bases between. Germline V gives CDR1 MNHEY, CDR2 SMNVEV (reference sequence). CDR3 amino acids: CASSLLGGSGNTIYF. The DNA for the CDR3 is TGTGCCAGCAGTCTTCTCGGGGGCTCTGGAAACACCATATATTTT.

This clone was seen a handful of times. The chain uses TRBV19 and TRBJ1-5, with D unresolved. Between the trimmed V and J ends, which lost 7 bases and 4 bases, there was a span of 11 bases. Germline V gene sequence: CDR1 LNHDA, CDR2 SQIVND (reference sequence). This CDR3 is 13 amino acids long. DNA of the CDR3: TGTGCCAGTATTGGGAGGGATAATCAGCCCCAGCATTTT. Protein product: CASIGRDNQPQHF.

This clone showed up just once. V usage is TRBV6-5 and J usage is TRBJ2-7; a possible D gene is TRBD1 (5 bases). CDR1 MNHEY and CDR2 SVGAGI come from the germline V gene. The CDR3 covers 12 residues. Trimming stripped 5 bases from V and 6 bases from J, with 11 bases between. DNA for the CDR3: TGTGCCAGCAGTGCCAGGGATGTCGAGCAGTACGTC. This codes for CASSARDVEQYV.

The rearrangement joins TRBV29-1 to TRBJ1-1, with 7 positions matching TRBD1. Germline V CDR1 and CDR2: SQVTM, ANQGSEA. Unmatched junction bases numbered 6, after V lost 2 bases and J lost 3 bases. The CDR3 sequence is 14 residues long. As DNA, the CDR3 is TGCAGCGTTGAACGTACAGGGGAGGACACTGAAGCTTTCTTT. Its protein product is CSVERTGEDTEAFF.